A selection of T cell receptor beta chains follows, all from one sample in a study of cytomegalovirus exposure and HLA in healthy donors. The repertoire was sequenced with immunoSEQ multiplex PCR; TCRdb's copy has only in-frame clones and lacks some. Among roughly 300,000 clones listed, approximately 86% were seen once. The sample comprised PBMCs. Receptors were obtained from a woman in her thirties in good health and CMV-seropositive. Each CDR3 is given without its conserved first and last residue. The order of the fields is clone size, J gene, D gene, V gene, CDR3 protein. The D gene is left open where the match is weak. Clone size is stated in some rows and not others, as once, few, many or a class when expanded.

once	TRBJ2-2	NA	TRBV6-5	ASTLGGYTGELF
NA	TRBJ2-7	NA	TRBV19	ASSIYGSSYEQY
NA	TRBJ1-6	TRBD1	TRBV7-6	ASSLARGQDNSPLH
NA	TRBJ1-5	NA	TRBV23-1	ASLGPGAGDGNQPQH
NA	TRBJ2-5	NA	TRBV27	ASSLASQETQY
NA	NA	TRBD1	TRBV29-1	SVRTGTQETQY
NA	TRBJ2-3	NA	TRBV15	ATSIWMGVKDTQY
NA	TRBJ2-5	NA	TRBV27	ASRQPGPLRTQY
NA	TRBJ2-7	NA	TRBV5-8	ASSLVAGTYEQY
few	TRBJ2-7	NA	TRBV4-1	ASSQNLYGGYEQY
NA	TRBJ2-7	NA	TRBV18	ASSPPDGGGRYEQY